These 8 T cell receptor beta chains share one sample of origin, sequenced in a study of shared T cell receptors in the human thymus. Assay: immunoSEQ multiplex PCR; the TCRdb copy retains only in-frame clones and omits some. Of about 730,000 clones in the sample, 70% to 90% were seen once. The same specimen was also included in a second study, on human thymus T cells.

Material: thymocytes. These receptors came from a girl less than two years old with a congenital heart defect.

The chain carries TRBV27 and TRBJ1-1; D is perhaps TRBD1 (5 bases). Germline CDR1 MNHEY, CDR2 SMNVEV (reference sequence). The CDR3 totals 14 residues. With 5 bases removed from V and 3 bases from J, the gap between germline ends came to 13 bases. The chain's CDR3 is CASSPLQGHTEAFF. The CDR3 bases are TGTGCCAGCAGTCCACTGCAGGGTCACACTGAAGCTTTCTTT.

The chain is built from TRBV6-1 and TRBJ1-2, with a possible D match to TRBD1 (5 bases). Per germline, CDR1 MNHNS and CDR2 SASEGT. The CDR3 is 13 amino acids. V was clipped by 1 base and J by 8 bases, with 11 bases between them. This chain's CDR3 is CASSEVGPRGYTF. The CDR3 bases are TGTGCCAGCAGTGAAGTGGGGCCTCGGGGCTACACCTTC.

This chain joins TRBV5-1 and TRBJ1-6, with 7 nucleotides matching TRBD1. The CDR3 contains 20 residues. Germline CDR1 and CDR2: SGHRS and YFSETQ. Trimming at V came to 4 bases and at J to 0 bases, leaving 16 bases not matched to a gene. The CDR3 sequence: CASSGGTVGPTRSYNSPLHF. The DNA for the CDR3 is TGCGCCAGCAGCGGCGGGACAGTGGGTCCTACTCGCTCCTATAATTCACCCCTCCACTTT.

The V gene is TRBV4-3, the J gene TRBJ1-5; D is unclear. There are 13 residues in the CDR3. V was clipped by 0 bases and J by 9 bases, with 9 bases between them. From germline, CDR1 is LGHNA and CDR2 YSLEER. CDR3 loop: CASSQDWALPQHF. CDR3 bases: TGCGCCAGCAGCCAAGACTGGGCTTTGCCCCAGCATTTT.

The chain has TRBV6-5 and TRBJ1-2; 8 bases fit TRBD1. V lost 6 bases, J lost 6 bases, and 9 bases stayed unmatched. The germline gives CDR1 MNHEY, CDR2 SVGAGI. This CDR3 has 14 amino acids. CDR3 nucleotides: TGTGCCAGCAGCCGACGTACAGGGGGTCATGGCTACACCTTC. Translated, it gives CASSRRTGGHGYTF.

The chain joins TRBV6-1 to TRBJ1-3, with a tentative D call TRBD1 (5 bases). CDR1 MNHNS and CDR2 SASEGT come from the germline V gene. This CDR3 is built from 15 residues. The ends were cut back, 1 base at V and 4 bases at J, with 11 bases in the middle. CDR3 sequence: CASSEVWTNGNTIYF. The DNA of the CDR3 is TGTGCCAGCAGTGAAGTCTGGACAAACGGAAACACCATATATTTT.

The V call is TRBV27, the J call TRBJ2-5; 11 nucleotides agree with TRBD2. The CDR3 length is 15 residues. With V trimmed by 5 bases and J by 5 bases, 7 bases remained unmatched. Germline V gene sequence: CDR1 MNHEY, CDR2 SMNVEV (reference sequence). The CDR3 nucleotides are TGTGCCAGCAGTCAACTAGCGGGGGTCTTGGAGACCCAGTACTTC. Translating it yields CASSQLAGVLETQYF.

V is TRBV4-3 and J is TRBJ2-7; D might be TRBD1 (6 bases). The CDR3 is 18 residues long. CDR1 is LGHNA and CDR2 is YSLEER in the germline V gene. V was cut by 1 base and J by 3 bases, with 22 bases left in between. DNA of the CDR3: TGCGCCAGCAGCCAAGTGGGGGAAGACAGGACCAACTACTACGAGCAGTACTTC. The encoded protein is CASSQVGEDRTNYYEQYF.